This passage covers 15 T cell receptor beta chains from one sample sequenced in a study of OX40 agonist ivuxolimab in advanced cancers. The data were produced by immunoSEQ multiplex PCR, yet TCRdb's version contains in-frame clones alone and is incomplete. The sample has 55,000 to 70,000 clones, 70% to 90% seen once. The specimen comprised CD4+ or CD8+ T cells sorted from blood, sampled in a trial of the OX40 agonist ivuxolimab. The receptors shown here come from an adult with an advanced solid tumor such as melanoma, head and neck, liver or kidney cancer.

The chain combines TRBV21-1 with TRBJ2-1; the table's D call, TRBD1, was not checked against the DNA. TRBV21-1 is flagged as a pseudogene. CDR3 length equals 16 residues. CDR3 nucleotide sequence: TGTGCCAGCAGCAAGAAGGGGACATGTTCCTACAATGAGCAGTTCTTC. It specifies CASSKKGTCSYNEQFF.

The rearrangement uses TRBV9 and TRBJ2-7, with no clear D. Germline V gene data show CDR1 as SGDLS and CDR2 as YYNGEE. V was trimmed by 5 bases and J by 0 bases, leaving 12 bases between them. The CDR3 runs 14 residues. The CDR3: CASSRQLASYEQYF. The CDR3 DNA follows: TGTGCCAGCAGTAGACAATTAGCCTCCTACGAGCAGTACTTC.

The J gene is TRBJ1-2, the V gene TRBV29-1, with D hard to call. Between the trimmed V and J ends, which lost 3 bases and 8 bases, there was a span of 16 bases. The CDR3 loop spans 13 amino acids. The germline V gene encodes CDR1 SQVTM and CDR2 ANQGSEA. DNA for the CDR3: TGCAGCGTTGAGGACTTCCCAGGAACAGGCTACACCTTC. This translates into CSVEDFPGTGYTF.

The genes are TRBV11-3 and TRBJ2-1; 7 nucleotides match TRBD2. CDR3 length: 12 residues. Germline lookup yields CDR1 SGHNT and CDR2 YENEEA. V lost 6 bases, J lost 9 bases, and 5 bases stayed unmatched. DNA for the CDR3: TGTGCCAGCAGTGGGAGGGCCCTTGAGCAGTTCTTC. This gives the protein CASSGRALEQFF.

A single count supports this clone. The chain uses TRBV6-5 and TRBJ2-3, with 8 bases aligning to TRBD1. This CDR3 contains 15 residues. Germline V gene data show CDR1 as MNHEY and CDR2 as SVGAGI. V shed 5 bases and J 15 bases; nucleotides not matched to a gene: 19. In DNA, the CDR3 is TGTGCCAGCAGTCCAAACCGGGACAGGAACATGGGAGTCTATTTT. Protein: CASSPNRDRNMGVYF.

The chain uses TRBV11-3 and TRBJ1-4; D may be TRBD1 (6 bases). Germline V gives CDR1 SGHNT, CDR2 YENEEA. The CDR3 consists of 15 residues. Trimming took 0 bases from V and 5 from J, leaving 10 bases between them. The CDR3 spells CASSLERGPNEKLFF. CDR3 nucleotides: TGTGCCAGCAGCTTAGAACGGGGGCCCAATGAAAAACTGTTTTTT.

The V and J genes are TRBV16 and TRBJ2-7; D is unclear. The ends were cut back, 0 bases at V and 0 bases at J, with 6 bases in the middle. Germline CDR1 KGHSY, CDR2 FQNENV. CDR3 size: 14 residues. CDR3 amino acids: CASSQSGNSYEQYF. CDR3 nucleotides: TGTGCCAGCAGCCAATCTGGGAACTCCTACGAGCAGTACTTC.

The V and J genes are TRBV2 and TRBJ1-1; maybe TRBD1 (5 bases). The CDR3 sequence is 11 residues long. The V gene lost 7 bases and the J gene lost 4 bases, with 7 bases spanning the gap. Germline-derived CDR1 and CDR2 are SNHLY and FYNNEI. The CDR3 DNA sequence: TGTGCCAGCAAGAGGGGCACTGAAGCTTTCTTT. It encodes CASKRGTEAFF. Based on the CDR3 plus reference TRBV2 and TRBJ1-1, the full variable domain is EPEVTQTPSHQVTQMGQEVILRCVPISNHLYFYWYRQILGQKVEFLVSFYNNEISEKSEIFDDQFSVERPDGSNFTLKIRSTKLEDSAMYFCASKRGTEAFFGQGTRLTVV.

The chain couples TRBV6-1 to TRBJ2-3; D may be TRBD1 (5 bases). The CDR3 length is 15 residues. The V end was cut by 2 bases, the J end by 6 bases, with 15 bases between. CDR1 is MNHNS and CDR2 is SASEGT in the germline V gene. The CDR3 DNA reads TGTGCCAGCAGTGAACGGGCTAGGGGCTCGGATACGCAGTATTTT. It translates to CASSERARGSDTQYF.

This rearrangement joins TRBV28 to TRBJ2-7, with 13 bases aligning to TRBD2. The germline gives CDR1 MDHEN, CDR2 SYDVKM. V lost 6 bases, J lost 6 bases, and 5 bases stayed unmatched. CDR3 size: 14 residues. CDR3 DNA: TGTGCCAGCAGCCCGGGACTAGCGGGACTCGAGCAGTACTTC. This codes for CASSPGLAGLEQYF.

This chain connects TRBV27 to TRBJ2-5; unclear D gene. The end of the DNA fits TRBJ2-7 better, so the J call may be wrong. CDR3 length: 14 residues. CDR1 is MNHEY and CDR2 is SMNVEV in the germline V gene (reference sequence). The chain's CDR3 is CASSFTVTTYEQYF. Written as DNA, the CDR3 is TGTGCCAGCAGTTTCACAGTAACGACCTACGAGCAGTACTTC.

This clone was seen only once. The chain carries TRBV9 and TRBJ2-2; D tentatively fits TRBD1 or TRBD2 (6 bases each). The CDR3 sequence is 16 residues long. Per the germline V gene, CDR1 is SGDLS and CDR2 is YYNGEE. Trimming took 0 bases from V and 3 from J, leaving 12 bases between them. In nucleotides, the CDR3 is TGTGCCAGCAGCGTAGATGGGGGGCTGGACACCGGGGAGCTGTTTTTT. It yields the protein CASSVDGGLDTGELFF.

The V gene is TRBV15, the J gene TRBJ2-3, with D unresolved. This CDR3 comprises 13 residues. Germline CDR1 is LNHNV and CDR2 is YYDKDF (reference sequence). The V and J ends lost 1 base and 4 bases respectively, with 6 bases between them. Here the CDR3 DNA reads TGTGCCACCAGCAGAGGACCATCAGATACGCAGTATTTT. This codes for CATSRGPSDTQYF.

In this sample, this clone turned up once. V usage is TRBV7-9 and J usage is TRBJ2-1, with TRBD2 matching over 9 bases. This CDR3 is 17 amino acids long. V was clipped by 1 base and J by 8 bases; unmatched bases: 12. Germline CDR1 SEHNR, CDR2 FQNEAQ (reference sequence). The CDR3 nucleotides read TGTGCCAGCAGCTTAGGCAGGATCGGACTAGCGAGGCATGAGCAGTTCTTC. Translating gives CASSLGRIGLARHEQFF.

V gene TRBV28 combines with J gene TRBJ1-2, with D perhaps TRBD1 (6 bases). V lost 5 bases and J lost 4, with 11 bases in between. Germline CDR1 MDHEN, CDR2 SYDVKM. The length of the CDR3 is 13 residues. CDR3 DNA: TGTGCCAGCAGTCCCGGACAGCGCTATGGCTACACCTTC. Its translation: CASSPGQRYGYTF.